These 17 T cell receptor beta chains share one sample of origin, sequenced in a study of blood T cell repertoires in COVID-19. Data came from immunoSEQ multiplex PCR; TCRdb stores just in-frame clones and leaves some out. The profile shows around 250,000 clones, 85% of them singletons. Sample: PBMCs or T cells enriched from blood (not recorded which). The source is a woman aged 45-60 years who had been exposed to COVID-19.

The chain has TRBV14 and TRBJ1-1; D is uncertain. The ends were cut back, 4 bases at V and 0 bases at J, with 6 bases in the middle. The CDR3 consists of 13 residues. Germline-derived CDR1 and CDR2 are SGHDN and FVKESK. For the CDR3, the DNA is TGTGCCAGCAGCCCTGAGCTGAACACTGAAGCTTTCTTT. Translation: CASSPELNTEAFF.

The CDR3 DNA reads as TGCAGCGTTGCAGGGGGTGCTAACTATGGCTACACCTTC. Translating gives CSVAGGANYGYTF. This sequence joins TRBV29-1 and TRBJ1-2; 7 nucleotides agree with TRBD1. After removal of 4 bases from V and 0 bases from J, the junction contained 2 bases not matched to a gene. Looked up from germline, CDR1 is SQVTM and CDR2 is ANQGSEA. This CDR3 has 13 amino acids. The entire variable domain, with the rest obtained from reference TRBV29-1 and TRBJ1-2, is as follows: SAVISQKPSRDICQRGTSLTIQCQVDSQVTMMFWYRQQPGQSLTLIATANQGSEATYESGFVIDKFPISRPNLTFSTLTVSNMSPEDSSIYLCSVAGGANYGYTFGSGTRLTVV.

As regards this clone: This same CDR3 is encoded by further DNA sequences in the sample. CDR3 bases: TGTGCCAGCAGTCAGGGGAGCACTGAAGCTTTCTTT. Its protein product is CASSQGSTEAFF. This chain connects TRBV6-5 to TRBJ1-1, with D possibly being TRBD1 (6 bases). With 5 bases removed from V and 4 bases from J, the gap between germline ends came to 8 bases. CDR1 and CDR2 from the germline V gene are MNHEY and SVGAGI. This CDR3 spans 12 amino acids.

The chain employs TRBV9 and TRBJ2-6, with 9 bases matching TRBD1. Germline-derived CDR1 and CDR2 are SGDLS and YYNGEE. CDR3 length: 18 amino acids. Trimming at V came to 4 bases and at J to 0 bases, leaving 8 bases not matched to a gene. CDR3 nucleotide sequence: TGTGCCAGCAGCTTCCGGGACAGGGTGCTCTCTGGGGCCAACGTCCTGACTTTC. Residues: CASSFRDRVLSGANVLTF. The variable domain in full, completed from reference TRBV9 and TRBJ2-6, reads DSGVTQTPKHLITATGQRVTLRCSPRSGDLSVYWYQQSLDQGLQFLIQYYNGEERAKGNILERFSAQQFPDLHSELNLSSLELGDSALYFCASSFRDRVLSGANVLTFGAGSRLTVL.

This clone has just one count. The chain employs TRBV4-1 and TRBJ2-2; D is unclear. V was trimmed by 1 base and J by 5 bases, leaving 11 bases between them. Looked up from germline, CDR1 is MGHRA and CDR2 is YSYEKL. The CDR3 loop spans 15 amino acids. Here the CDR3 DNA reads TGCGCCAGCAGCCAAGGAAAGACGACTACCGGGGAGCTGTTTTTT. Translation: CASSQGKTTTGELFF.

The rearrangement joins TRBV11-2 to TRBJ2-2; possible D gene TRBD2, 5 bases. The CDR3 loop spans 14 amino acids. Between the trimmed V and J ends, which lost 2 bases and 6 bases, there was a span of 10 bases. CDR1 is SGHAT and CDR2 is FQNNGV in the germline V gene. CDR3: CASSLRLAAGELFF. The CDR3 nucleotides are TGTGCCAGCAGCTTACGGCTAGCTGCCGGGGAGCTGTTTTTT.

The gene calls are TRBV5-8 and TRBJ2-7; D is unclear. V dropped 4 bases and J dropped 4 bases, with 6 bases sitting between them. Germline V gives CDR1 SGHTS, CDR2 YDEGEE. The CDR3 length is 11 residues. This chain's CDR3 is CASSVLYEQYF. CDR3 sequence (DNA): TGTGCCAGCAGCGTGCTATACGAGCAGTACTTC.

This clone was detected once. This chain joins TRBV6-5 and TRBJ2-2, with 7 bases fitting TRBD1. Looked up from germline, CDR1 is MNHEY and CDR2 is SVGAGI. The CDR3 has 15 residues. The junction had 6 bases not matched to a gene; V was cut back by 6 bases and J by 2 bases. CDR3 sequence (DNA): TGTGCCAGCAGGCGGACAGGCCCCAACACCGGGGAGCTGTTTTTT. Translating gives CASRRTGPNTGELFF.

This chain connects TRBV5-1 to TRBJ2-7; D possibly corresponds to TRBD1 (6 bases). CDR1 is SGHRS and CDR2 is YFSETQ in the germline V gene. Trimming took 0 bases from V and 2 from J, leaving 12 bases between them. This CDR3 comprises 15 residues. CDR3 sequence reads: CASSLEPGAAYEQYF. In nucleotides, the CDR3 is TGCGCCAGCAGCTTGGAACCAGGGGCGGCCTACGAGCAGTACTTC.

V gene TRBV11-1 combines with J gene TRBJ2-1, with D maybe TRBD1 (6 bases). Germline assignment: CDR1 SGHAT and CDR2 FQDESV (reference sequence). Between the trimmed V and J ends, which lost 5 bases and 5 bases, there was a span of 19 bases. The CDR3 is 16 residues long. The CDR3 coding sequence is TGTGCCAGCAGCCATACAGGGTTTTTCGACAACAATGAGCAGTTCTTC. As protein: CASSHTGFFDNNEQFF.

The rearrangement links TRBV5-6 to TRBJ2-7, with TRBD1 as a possible D gene (6 bases). This CDR3 has 14 amino acids. CDR1 SGHDT and CDR2 YYEEEE come from the germline V gene. V lost 4 bases and J lost 4, with 15 bases in between. The CDR3 coding sequence is TGTGCCAGCAGCCCGGGCCCAGGGGTTTACGAGCAGTACTTC. Residues: CASSPGPGVYEQYF.

The rearrangement joins TRBV20-1 to TRBJ1-5; no clear D gene. V was shortened by 3 bases and J by 9 bases, with 21 bases between the two germline ends. Looked up from germline, CDR1 is DFQATT and CDR2 is SNEGSKA (reference sequence). This CDR3 is built from 15 residues. The CDR3 DNA reads as TGCAGTGCTAGTGACTCCCTTGAGTCGCCACGGCCCCAGCATTTT. It codes for CSASDSLESPRPQHF.

V is TRBV28 and J is TRBJ1-1, with D possibly TRBD1 on 5 matching bases. Trimming removed 6 bases from V and 3 bases from J, with 11 bases in between. Looked up from germline, CDR1 is MDHEN and CDR2 is SYDVKM. The length of the CDR3 is 13 residues. The CDR3 DNA sequence: TGTGCCAGCAGAACCGGAGGGGACACTGAAGCTTTCTTT. This codes for CASRTGGDTEAFF.

The J gene is TRBJ1-1, the V gene TRBV28; 7 bases line up with TRBD1. This CDR3 has 15 amino acids. In germline, CDR1 is MDHEN, CDR2 SYDVKM. The junction had 16 bases not matched to a gene; V was cut back by 5 bases and J by 10 bases. The CDR3 nucleotides read TGTGCCAGCAGTCCACCCCCACCGGGACAGAGCGGAGCTTTCTTT. The encoded protein is CASSPPPPGQSGAFF.

This clone was detected a few times. V and J are TRBV10-1 and TRBJ2-1; 9 nucleotides match TRBD1. After removal of 0 bases from V and 7 bases from J, the junction contained 7 bases not matched to a gene. CDR1 WNHNN and CDR2 SYGVQD come from the germline V gene (reference sequence). The CDR3 is 16 residues long. In DNA, the CDR3 is TGCGCCAGCAGTGAGTCCGGGACAGGGAAATGGAATGAGCAGTTCTTC. It translates to CASSESGTGKWNEQFF.

The J gene is TRBJ1-2, the V gene TRBV4-1; 7 bases align to TRBD1. Germline CDR1 and CDR2: MGHRA and YSYEKL. V was pared by 2 bases and J by 7 bases, with 10 bases of the junction left unmatched. The CDR3 spans 15 residues. CDR3: CASSQNRDSSGGYTF. CDR3 in DNA: TGCGCCAGCAGCCAAAACCGGGACAGCTCGGGTGGCTACACCTTC.

The sample holds one count of this clone. The chain is built from TRBV7-9 and TRBJ2-5; maybe TRBD1 (5 bases). The CDR3 is 16 residues long. CDR1 and CDR2 from the germline V gene are SEHNR and FQNEAQ (reference sequence). The ends were cut back, 2 bases at V and 0 bases at J, with 13 bases in the middle. The CDR3 region is CASSLKGPTNQETQYF. The CDR3 nucleotides are TGTGCCAGCAGCTTAAAGGGGCCGACAAACCAAGAGACCCAGTACTTC. Supplemented by reference TRBV7-9 and TRBJ2-5, the full variable domain reads DTGVSQNPRHKITKRGQNVTFRCDPISEHNRLYWYRQTLGQGPEFLTYFQNEAQLEKSRLLSDRFSAERPKGSFSTLEIQRTEQGDSAMYLCASSLKGPTNQETQYFGPGTRLLVL.